The rows below give T cell receptor beta chains drawn from one sample of a study of identical twins. One entry per CDR3 protein, called by TCRdb with MiXCR from the 5' RACE reads. The sample has 500,000 to 650,000 distinct CDR3 sequences; around 20% are singletons. This sample also belongs to another study, concerning yellow fever vaccine responses in identical twins.

Sequencing was performed on CD4+ T cells sorted from blood. These receptors all stem from a woman aged 18-35 years in good health. The CDR3 runs from the conserved cysteine through the conserved F or W. Fields, in order: J gene, clone size, V gene, D gene, CDR3 protein, CDR3 DNA. A D gene is named only where the DNA matches it firmly. The size field is filled for only some rows; it gives once, few, many or a size class.

TRBJ2-1 - TRBV29-1 TRBD2 CSVPSGSGNSYNEQFF TGCAGCGTGCCCTCGGGAAGCGGGAATTCCTACAATGAGCAGTTCTTC
TRBJ2-1 - TRBV13 TRBD2 CASSLGSGTSGGADEQFF TGTGCCAGCAGCTTAGGCTCTGGGACTAGCGGGGGGGCGGATGAGCAGTTCTTC
TRBJ2-5 - TRBV4-2 TRBD1 CASSPRTGVGETQYF TGTGCCAGCAGCCCTCGGACAGGGGTGGGTGAGACCCAGTACTTC
TRBJ2-5 - TRBV9 TRBD1 CASSPRDRGRETQYF TGTGCCAGCAGCCCCAGGGACAGGGGGCGAGAGACCCAGTACTTC
TRBJ1-3 many TRBV15 TRBD1 CATSRDRTGGNTIYF TGTGCCACCAGCAGGGACCGGACAGGGGGAAACACCATATATTTT
TRBJ2-3 few TRBV11-3 - CASSSDFVGGSTDTQYF TGTGCCAGCAGCTCCGACTTTGTTGGCGGGAGCACAGATACGCAGTATTTT
TRBJ2-5 - TRBV14 TRBD2 CASSQAGLAHQETQYF TGTGCCAGCAGCCAAGCGGGACTAGCGCACCAAGAGACCCAGTACTTC
TRBJ2-7 - TRBV6-5 - CASSYGGLQYEQYF TGTGCCAGCAGTTACGGGGGGCTCCAGTACGAGCAGTACTTC
TRBJ2-3 - TRBV10-3 - CATRAGGDTQYF TGTGCCACCCGAGCCGGGGGAGATACGCAGTATTTT
TRBJ2-2 few TRBV24-1 - CATSSRKTTGELFF TGTGCCACCAGTAGCCGAAAGACTACCGGGGAGCTGTTTTTT
TRBJ2-1 - TRBV20-1 TRBD2 CSAQLAGVNEQFF TGCAGTGCCCAACTAGCGGGAGTCAATGAGCAGTTCTTC
TRBJ1-6 - TRBV20-1 - CSARHQRDNSPLHF TGCAGTGCTAGACATCAACGCGATAATTCACCCCTCCACTTT
TRBJ2-1 few TRBV7-9 - CASSLSRWKEQFF TGTGCCAGCAGCTTATCTCGCTGGAAAGAGCAGTTCTTC
TRBJ1-5 - TRBV10-3 - CAISESRQKINQPQHF TGTGCCATCAGTGAGTCGAGACAGAAAATCAATCAGCCCCAGCATTTT
TRBJ2-3 few TRBV20-1 TRBD1 CSAGGDRSSTDTQYF TGCAGTGCCGGCGGGGACAGGTCCAGCACAGATACGCAGTATTTT
TRBJ2-7 few TRBV11-2 TRBD2 CASSLVASGRAGEQYF TGTGCCAGCAGCTTAGTGGCTAGCGGGAGGGCAGGGGAGCAGTACTTC
TRBJ1-1 few TRBV20-1 - CSARGIPRRDIMNTEAFF TGCAGTGCTAGAGGGATCCCACGGCGGGACATCATGAACACTGAAGCTTTCTTT
TRBJ2-1 - TRBV5-1 TRBD1 CASSYPGTGNNEQFF TGCGCCAGCAGTTACCCCGGGACAGGGAACAATGAGCAGTTCTTC
TRBJ2-4 - TRBV20-1 - CSASDGVRTIQYF TGCAGTGCTAGTGACGGGGTCAGGACCATTCAGTACTTC
TRBJ2-4 few TRBV3-1 - CASSQDAGGLAKNIQYF TGTGCCAGCAGCCAAGATGCCGGGGGGCTAGCCAAAAACATTCAGTACTTC
TRBJ2-2 - TRBV18 - CASSPQGTPNTGELFF TGTGCCAGCTCACCACAGGGCACACCGAACACCGGGGAGCTGTTTTTT
TRBJ1-2 few TRBV2 - CASSEAGSHGYTF TGTGCCAGCAGTGAGGCAGGGTCCCATGGCTACACCTTC
TRBJ2-1 - TRBV27 TRBD1 CASSFGQGAYNEQFF TGTGCCAGCAGTTTTGGGCAGGGGGCCTACAATGAGCAGTTCTTC
TRBJ2-1 - TRBV3-1 - CASSQAGGRRYNEQFF TGTGCCAGCAGCCAAGCGGGCGGGCGGCGGTACAATGAGCAGTTCTTC
TRBJ2-5 - TRBV20-1 - CSARSGQTQYF TGCAGTGCTAGAAGTGGTCAGACCCAGTACTTC
TRBJ2-3 - TRBV24-1 - CATSSSEGGGWTDTQYF TGTGCCACCAGTTCCTCCGAAGGTGGCGGGTGGACAGATACGCAGTATTTT
TRBJ2-1 few TRBV24-1 TRBD2 CATSDVLAGGLPDEQFF TGTGCCACCAGTGATGTCCTAGCGGGAGGCCTACCCGATGAGCAGTTCTTC
TRBJ1-6 - TRBV14 - CASSQLRGNSPLHF TGTGCCAGCAGCCAACTCAGGGGTAATTCACCCCTCCACTTT
TRBJ2-7 - TRBV12-3/TRBV12-4 - CASSSLAGFPYEQYF TGTGCCAGCAGTAGTTTGGCGGGATTCCCGTACGAGCAGTACTTC
TRBJ2-7 few TRBV12-3/TRBV12-4 TRBD1 CASRPSAGGPYEQYF TGTGCCAGCAGGCCCTCCGCAGGGGGCCCCTACGAGCAGTACTTC
TRBJ2-1 - TRBV5-1 TRBD2 CASRLLAGGHSGNEQFF TGCGCCAGCAGGCTACTAGCGGGAGGTCATTCGGGGAATGAGCAGTTCTTC
TRBJ1-2 - TRBV20-1 - CSAKAGAYGYTF TGCAGTGCTAAGGCCGGGGCCTATGGCTACACCTTC
TRBJ1-2 - TRBV15 TRBD1 CATSRVPPGQGESYYGYTF TGTGCCACCAGCAGAGTACCTCCGGGACAGGGGGAATCTTACTATGGCTACACCTTC
TRBJ2-7 - TRBV27 - CASSSAPYEQYF TGTGCCAGCAGTTCTGCCCCCTACGAGCAGTACTTC
TRBJ2-3 - TRBV20-1 - CSARDKPSSTDTQYF TGCAGTGCTAGAGATAAGCCTTCTAGCACAGATACGCAGTATTTT
TRBJ2-3 few TRBV10-3 - CAISAGDTQYF TGTGCCATCAGTGCGGGAGATACGCAGTATTTT
TRBJ2-1 - TRBV20-1 - CSARDSKDYNEQFF TGCAGTGCTAGAGATTCGAAGGACTACAATGAGCAGTTCTTC
TRBJ2-5 few TRBV4-1 TRBD2 CASSQGGSSGSFLETQYF TGCGCCAGCAGCCAAGGAGGGTCCAGCGGGAGTTTCTTAGAGACCCAGTACTTC
TRBJ2-1 few TRBV5-1 TRBD2 CASSFDGGDYNEQFF TGCGCCAGCAGCTTCGACGGGGGGGATTACAATGAGCAGTTCTTC
TRBJ2-1 - TRBV28 - CASSSVRNEQFF TGTGCCAGCAGCTCTGTCCGCAATGAGCAGTTCTTC
TRBJ2-1 few TRBV10-3 - CAIRGDKRVYNEQFF TGTGCCATCAGGGGGGACAAGAGGGTATACAATGAGCAGTTCTTC
TRBJ2-3 few TRBV24-1 TRBD1 CATSDLHGQGPGTQYF TGTGCCACCAGTGATTTGCACGGACAGGGGCCTGGTACGCAGTATTTT
TRBJ1-2 - TRBV12-3/TRBV12-4 - CASSLETTNRVRGYTF TGTGCCAGCAGTTTAGAAACTACCAACAGGGTGCGGGGCTACACCTTC